Reported below is one TCR beta chain. The target antigen is unknown. The data were produced by immunoSEQ multiplex PCR, yet TCRdb's version contains in-frame clones alone and is incomplete. This table has tens of thousands of clones, 81% appearing once. This sample was included in a study of T cell responses to AZD1222 COVID-19 vaccine. Study conclusions and caveats: At baseline, seropositivity was found in only a handful of AZD1222 recipients. After the peak T cell response, and only then, were repertoires sampled. White British donors predominated, females outnumbered males, and clonal diversity was possibly underestimated. Targeting of unmutated variant regions was reportedly seen in nearly half of spike-specific TCRs.

The CDR3 has 14 residues. V shed 7 bases and J 7 bases; nucleotides not matched to a gene: 6. The germline CDR1 and CDR2 sequences are SGHAT and FQNNGV. The TCR originated in an adult who received the AZD1222 COVID-19 vaccine. V and J are TRBV11-2 and TRBJ1-4; TRBD1 agrees at 10 bases. This sample comprised peripheral blood, obtained 28 days after the second AZD1222 dose. The DNA for the CDR3 is TGTGCCAGCACCATGACAGGGGGCGTTGAAAAACTGTTTTTT. Translated: CASTMTGGVEKLFF. The full variable domain, its missing parts supplied by reference TRBV11-2 and TRBJ1-4, is EAGVAQSPRYKIIEKRQSVAFWCNPISGHATLYWYQQILGQGPKLLIQFQNNGVVDDSQLPKDRFSAERLKGVDSTLKIQPAKLEDSAVYLCASTMTGGVEKLFFGSGTQLSVL.